This entry lists 5 T cell receptor beta chains sequenced from one sample in a study of T-cell reconstitution after alpha-beta-depleted transplantation in children. Library preparation (for TCRbeta) was performed with unique molecular identifiers. TCRdb redid the calling of the PCR reads with MiXCR, one entry per CDR3 protein. Among hundreds of thousands of distinct CDR3 sequences listed, around a sixth were seen once. Material: PBMCs, mostly from graft donor cells, obtained 360 days after TCRalphabeta/CD19-depleted stem cell transplant. The source of these receptors is a male patient between 2 and 9 years old who had a stem cell transplant for acute lymphoblastic leukemia, so the T cells may come from the graft donor.

This clonotype has only a few counts. The rearrangement uses TRBV3-1 and TRBJ2-5, with TRBD2 matching 13 bases. The trim removed 2 bases at V and 0 bases at J, leaving 9 bases unmatched. Per germline, CDR1 LGHDT and CDR2 YNNKEL (reference sequence). The CDR3 runs 19 residues. CDR3 loop: CASSQMTSGGSLYQETQYF. In nucleotides, the CDR3 is TGTGCCAGCAGCCAAATGACTAGCGGGGGGTCACTGTACCAAGAGACCCAGTACTTC.

This clonotype was observed at least ten times. CDR3 in amino acids: CASSSQGTHANYGYTF. CDR3 nucleotides: TGTGCCAGCAGCTCACAGGGTACCCACGCTAACTATGGCTACACCTTC. This chain joins TRBV6-5 and TRBJ1-2, with D tentatively TRBD1 (6 bases). V lost 6 bases and J 0 bases, leaving 17 bases between the germline ends. CDR3 size: 16 residues. Germline V gene lookup returns CDR1 MNHEY and CDR2 SVGAGI.

The V gene is TRBV30, the J gene TRBJ2-1; TRBD2 matches 9 bases. The ends lost 2 bases at V and 1 base at J; junction bases unmatched: 6. CDR1 is GTSNPN and CDR2 is SVGIG in the germline V gene (reference sequence). This CDR3 is 16 amino acids long. The CDR3 nucleotides are TGTGCCTGGAGTCTAGCGGGGAGTTTATCCTACAATGAGCAGTTCTTC. Translating gives CAWSLAGSLSYNEQFF.

This chain links TRBV6-1 with TRBJ1-1; possible D gene TRBD1, 6 bases. V lost 4 bases and J lost 5, with 17 bases in between. The CDR3 is made up of 15 amino acids. Germline V gene data show CDR1 as MNHNS and CDR2 as SASEGT. CDR3 sequence (DNA): TGTGCCAGCAGTGGCGGGTGGGGGCTAGGGACTGAAGCTTTCTTT. Protein sequence: CASSGGWGLGTEAFF.

About this clonotype: The junction shows a germline mismatch at one end, possibly a read error. The chain couples TRBV7-7 to TRBJ2-5; TRBD2 agrees at 12 bases. This CDR3 has 17 residues. Germline-derived CDR1 and CDR2 are SSHAT and FNYEAQ (reference sequence). The CDR3 nucleotides are TGTGCTAGCAGCTTAGATCTAGCGGGGGGGCGACAAGAGACCCAGTACTTC. Protein product: CASSLDLAGGRQETQYF.